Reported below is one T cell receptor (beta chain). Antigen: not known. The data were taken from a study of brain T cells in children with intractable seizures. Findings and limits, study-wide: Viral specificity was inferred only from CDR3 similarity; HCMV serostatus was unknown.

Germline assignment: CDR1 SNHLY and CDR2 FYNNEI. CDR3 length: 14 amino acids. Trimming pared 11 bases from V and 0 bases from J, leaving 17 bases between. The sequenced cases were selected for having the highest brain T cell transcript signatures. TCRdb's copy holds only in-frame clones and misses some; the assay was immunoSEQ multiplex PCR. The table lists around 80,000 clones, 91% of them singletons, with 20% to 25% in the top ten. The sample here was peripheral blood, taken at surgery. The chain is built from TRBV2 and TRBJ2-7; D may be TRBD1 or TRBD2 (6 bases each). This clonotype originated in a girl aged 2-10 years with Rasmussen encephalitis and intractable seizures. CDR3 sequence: CAFRPPGASYEQYF. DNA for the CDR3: TGTGCCTTCCGTCCTCCGGGGGCCTCCTACGAGCAGTACTTC.